This paragraph reports one T cell receptor beta chain. Its cognate antigen has yet to be identified. No base qualities exist here, and no much larger clone lies one base off it. After removal of 4 bases from V and 5 bases from J, the junction retains 8 bases not matched to a gene. For CDR1 and CDR2, the germline V gene (reference sequence) lists GTSNPN and SVGIG. Reading from cysteine to phenylalanine, the CDR3 counts 14 amino acids. The CDR3 DNA has 42 bases and is translated from base 1. This record comes from a study of OX40 agonist ivuxolimab in advanced cancers. About the study as a whole: Ivuxolimab was an agonistic, fully human IgG2 monoclonal antibody directed against OX40 (CD134), a costimulatory receptor. Patients were allowed to have had prior anti-PD-1, anti-PD-L1 or anti-CTLA-4 therapy, and 40% to 45% of the dose-escalation patients had been treated with checkpoint inhibitors. The monotherapy dose-escalation portion (N = 52 patients) of the phase I ivuxolimab trial is reported in the paper. Intravenous ivuxolimab was administered to patients every 2 weeks at six dose levels: 0.01, 0.1, 0.3, 1.5, 3 and 10 mg/kg. Partial responses occurred in three dose-escalation patients: two with cutaneous melanoma and one with hepatocellular carcinoma. In the dose-escalation cohort, more than 80% of patients were male, and the mean age was roughly 60 years with a range of roughly 20 to 80. Of the 50 or so patients in dose escalation, about 20 had hepatocellular carcinoma, about 15 had melanoma, 9 had renal cell carcinoma and 9 had head and neck cancer. The point of sequencing TCRbeta in the periphery was to test whether ivuxolimab changed TCR sequence diversity and drove clonal T-cell expansion.

Patients with autoimmune disease history or receiving systemic immunosuppression were excluded from the trial. Peripheral blood for TCR sequencing was collected from all dose cohorts at baseline, on cycle 4 day 1, and on cycle 7 day 1. Samples were obtained from an open-label, multicenter, first-in-human phase I dose-escalation trial of ivuxolimab. Adults with locally advanced or metastatic melanoma, renal cell, hepatocellular, or head and neck squamous cell carcinoma were enrolled in the trial. Before TCR sequencing, CD4+ T cells and CD8+ T cells from peripheral blood were sorted into separate populations. Overall study outcomes, separate from this receptor: The antigen specificity of the peripheral T cells that underwent clonal expansion was not determined. At doses of 0.1 to 3.0 mg/kg, clonal expansion of both CD4+ and CD8+ blood T cells was observed from baseline to week 6. Low levels of normalized T-cell clonal expansion were also seen in some patients who did not respond. After ivuxolimab, more expanded clones were found on average in CD8+ T cells than in CD4+ T cells. In the 0.1-3.0 mg/kg groups, partial responders were among the patients with the lowest normalized peripheral clonal expansion, particularly in CD8+ T cells.

Genomic DNA was extracted from sorted cells for sequencing of the TCRbeta CDR3 region. The immunoSEQ Assay was used to sequence the TCRbeta CDR3 regions. Sourced from immuneACCESS, this table was stored by TCRdb with only in-frame sequences that have V and J called. A share of the clones is absent; for the studies checked, an unresolved V gene accounts for under half, and the remainder has no known explanation. The sample records tens of thousands of clones, about 90% of which are singletons. 8.4% of the sample comes from the top ten. The chain is encoded by TRBV30 joined to TRBJ2-1; TRBD2 aligns with 7 central bases. This clonotype was obtained from an adult with an advanced solid tumor such as melanoma, head and neck, liver or kidney cancer. The input for sequencing was CD4+ or CD8+ T cells sorted from blood, taken in a trial of the OX40 agonist ivuxolimab. The CDR3 region reads CAWTPGTTHNEQFF. The DNA is TGTGCCTGGACCCCCGGGACTACGCACAATGAGCAGTTCTTC.